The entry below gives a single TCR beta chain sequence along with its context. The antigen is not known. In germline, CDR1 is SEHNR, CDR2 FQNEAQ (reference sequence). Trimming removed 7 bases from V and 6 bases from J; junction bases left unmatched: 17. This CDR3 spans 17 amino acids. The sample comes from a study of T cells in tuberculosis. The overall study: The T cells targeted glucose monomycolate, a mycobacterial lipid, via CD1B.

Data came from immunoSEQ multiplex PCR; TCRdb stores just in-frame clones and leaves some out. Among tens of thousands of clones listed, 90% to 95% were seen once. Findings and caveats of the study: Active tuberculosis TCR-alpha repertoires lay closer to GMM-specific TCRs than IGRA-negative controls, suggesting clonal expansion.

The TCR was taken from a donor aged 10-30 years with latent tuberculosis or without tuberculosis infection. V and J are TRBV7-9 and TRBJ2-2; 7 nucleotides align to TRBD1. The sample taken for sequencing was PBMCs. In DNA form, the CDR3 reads TGTGCCAGCACCTCTACGACAGGGACATCGGCGTCCGGGGAGCTGTTTTTT. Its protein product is CASTSTTGTSASGELFF.